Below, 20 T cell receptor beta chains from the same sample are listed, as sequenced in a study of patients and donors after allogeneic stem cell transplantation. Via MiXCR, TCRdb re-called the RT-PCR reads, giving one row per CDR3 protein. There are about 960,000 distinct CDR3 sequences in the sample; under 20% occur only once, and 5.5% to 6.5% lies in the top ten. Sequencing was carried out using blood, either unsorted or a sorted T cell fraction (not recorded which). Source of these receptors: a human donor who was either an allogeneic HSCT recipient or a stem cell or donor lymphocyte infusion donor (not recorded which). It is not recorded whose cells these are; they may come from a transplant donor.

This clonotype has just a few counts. CDR3 bases: TGTGCCAGCACCTCCCGGTCTTGGGACACCCTAGGGGAGCAGTACTTC. Residues: CASTSRSWDTLGEQYF. The chain has TRBV27 and TRBJ2-7; a possible D gene is TRBD1 (6 bases). This CDR3 region has 16 residues. Looked up from germline, CDR1 is MNHEY and CDR2 is SMNVEV (reference sequence). V was trimmed by 7 bases and J by 7 bases, leaving 26 bases between them.

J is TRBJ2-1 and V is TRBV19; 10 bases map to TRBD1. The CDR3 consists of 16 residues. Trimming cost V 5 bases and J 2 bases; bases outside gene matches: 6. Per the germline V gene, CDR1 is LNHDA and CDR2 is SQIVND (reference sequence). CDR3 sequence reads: CASSSFGQGAYNEQFF. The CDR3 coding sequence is TGTGCCAGTAGTTCGTTCGGACAGGGGGCCTACAATGAGCAGTTCTTC.

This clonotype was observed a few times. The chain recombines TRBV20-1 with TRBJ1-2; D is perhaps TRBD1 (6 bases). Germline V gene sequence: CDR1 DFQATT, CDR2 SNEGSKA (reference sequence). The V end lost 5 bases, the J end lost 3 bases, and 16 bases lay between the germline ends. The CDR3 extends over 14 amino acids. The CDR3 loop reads CSALRTAQYYGYTF. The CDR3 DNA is TGCAGTGCTCTGCGGACAGCGCAATACTATGGCTACACCTTC.

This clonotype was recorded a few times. The CDR3 protein is CASSLDPNDNYPTNEKLFF. The CDR3 region has the DNA TGTGCCAGCAGCTTAGATCCAAACGACAATTACCCAACTAATGAAAAACTGTTTTTT. This rearrangement joins TRBV11-2 to TRBJ1-4; no clear D. Trimming removed 0 bases from V and 0 bases from J, with 17 bases in between. This CDR3 has 19 residues. The germline CDR1 and CDR2 sequences are SGHAT and FQNNGV.

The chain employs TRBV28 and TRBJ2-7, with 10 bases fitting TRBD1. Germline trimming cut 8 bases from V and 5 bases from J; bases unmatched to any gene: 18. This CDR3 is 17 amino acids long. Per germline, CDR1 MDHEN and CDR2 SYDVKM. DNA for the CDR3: TGTGCCAGCTCCACGGGGACAGGGGAACTTCGACGCCACGAGCAGTACTTC. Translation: CASSTGTGELRRHEQYF.

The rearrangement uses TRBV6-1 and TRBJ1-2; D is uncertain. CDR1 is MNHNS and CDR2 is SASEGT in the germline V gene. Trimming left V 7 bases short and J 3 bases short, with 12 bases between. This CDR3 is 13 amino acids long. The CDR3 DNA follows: TGTGCCAGCACCTCCGGGTCACACTATGGCTACACCTTC. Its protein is CASTSGSHYGYTF.

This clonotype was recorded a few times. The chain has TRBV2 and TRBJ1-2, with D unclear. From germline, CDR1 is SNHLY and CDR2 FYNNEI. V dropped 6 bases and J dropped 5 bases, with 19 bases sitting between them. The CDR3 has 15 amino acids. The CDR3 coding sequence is TGTGCCAGCAGGATACCCTCTAGGGAAAATTATGGCTACACCTTC. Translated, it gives CASRIPSRENYGYTF.

In nucleotides, the CDR3 is TGTGCCAGCAGCTTAGCGACTAGCGGGAGACGGTCCTACGAGCAGTACTTC. Translating it yields CASSLATSGRRSYEQYF. The chain employs TRBV7-2 and TRBJ2-7; 12 bases are a match to TRBD2. Trimming removed 0 bases from V and 1 base from J; junction bases left unmatched: 4. This CDR3 has 17 residues. CDR1 and CDR2 (germline): SGHTA, FQGNSA. The entire variable domain, with the rest obtained from reference TRBV7-2 and TRBJ2-7, is as follows: GAGVSQSPSNKVTEKGKDVELRCDPISGHTALYWYRQSLGQGLEFLIYFQGNSAPDKSGLPSDRFSAERTGGSVSTLTIQRTQQEDSAVYLCASSLATSGRRSYEQYFGPGTRLTVT.

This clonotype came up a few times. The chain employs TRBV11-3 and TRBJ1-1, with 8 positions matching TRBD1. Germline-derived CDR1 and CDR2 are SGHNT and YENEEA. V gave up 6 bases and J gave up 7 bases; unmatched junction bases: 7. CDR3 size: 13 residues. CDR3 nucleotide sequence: TGTGCCAGCAGGCCTCCGGACAGGGATGAAGCTTTCTTT. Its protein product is CASRPPDRDEAFF.

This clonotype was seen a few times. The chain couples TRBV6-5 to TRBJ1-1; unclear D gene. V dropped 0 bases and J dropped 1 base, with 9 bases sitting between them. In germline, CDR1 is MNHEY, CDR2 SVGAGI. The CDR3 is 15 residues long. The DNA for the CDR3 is TGTGCCAGCAGTTACTCCTGGCGGAAGAACACTGAAGCTTTCTTT. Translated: CASSYSWRKNTEAFF.

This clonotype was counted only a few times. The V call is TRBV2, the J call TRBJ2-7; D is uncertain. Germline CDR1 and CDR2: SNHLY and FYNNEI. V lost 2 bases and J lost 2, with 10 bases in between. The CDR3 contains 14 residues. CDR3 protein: CASSERRVPYEQYF. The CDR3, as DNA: TGTGCCAGCAGTGAAAGAAGGGTCCCCTACGAGCAGTACTTC.

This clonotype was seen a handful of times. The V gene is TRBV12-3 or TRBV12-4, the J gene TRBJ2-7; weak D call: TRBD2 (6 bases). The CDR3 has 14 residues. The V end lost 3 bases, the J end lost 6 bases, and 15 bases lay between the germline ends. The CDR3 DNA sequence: TGTGCCAGCAGTTTTTACCTAGGAGGGAGCGAGCAGTACTTC. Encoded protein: CASSFYLGGSEQYF.

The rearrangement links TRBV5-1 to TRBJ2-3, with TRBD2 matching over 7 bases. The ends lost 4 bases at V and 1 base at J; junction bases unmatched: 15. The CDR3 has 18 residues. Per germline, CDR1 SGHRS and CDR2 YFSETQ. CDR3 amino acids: CASSILALINMGTDTQYF. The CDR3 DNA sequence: TGCGCCAGCAGCATACTAGCGCTAATCAACATGGGCACAGATACGCAGTATTTT.

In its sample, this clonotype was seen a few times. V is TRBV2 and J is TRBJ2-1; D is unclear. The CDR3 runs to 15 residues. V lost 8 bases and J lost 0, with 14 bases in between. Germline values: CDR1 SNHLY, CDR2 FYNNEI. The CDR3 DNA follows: TGTGCCAGCTCATCGGAGCTTCTCTCCTACAATGAGCAGTTCTTC. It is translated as CASSSELLSYNEQFF.

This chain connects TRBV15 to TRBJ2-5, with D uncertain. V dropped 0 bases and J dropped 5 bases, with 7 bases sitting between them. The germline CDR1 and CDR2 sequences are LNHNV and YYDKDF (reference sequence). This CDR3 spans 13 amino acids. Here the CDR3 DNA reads TGTGCCACCAGCAGAGATTTTAGGGAGACCCAGTACTTC. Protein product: CATSRDFRETQYF.

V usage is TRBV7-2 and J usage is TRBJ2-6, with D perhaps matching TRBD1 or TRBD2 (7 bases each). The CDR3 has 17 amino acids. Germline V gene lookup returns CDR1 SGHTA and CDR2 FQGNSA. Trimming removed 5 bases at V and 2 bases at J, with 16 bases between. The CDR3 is CASSLQGGETGANVLTF. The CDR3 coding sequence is TGTGCCAGCAGCCTTCAGGGGGGGGAGACTGGGGCCAACGTCCTGACTTTC.

The CDR3: CASSFRDRGYSNQPQHF. DNA for the CDR3: TGTGCCAGCAGTTTCCGGGACAGGGGGTATAGCAATCAGCCCCAGCATTTT. The chain has TRBV12-3 or TRBV12-4 and TRBJ1-5, with 11 bases identical to TRBD1. The CDR3 spans 17 residues. Trimming took 3 bases from V and 0 from J; bases not matched to a gene: 4.

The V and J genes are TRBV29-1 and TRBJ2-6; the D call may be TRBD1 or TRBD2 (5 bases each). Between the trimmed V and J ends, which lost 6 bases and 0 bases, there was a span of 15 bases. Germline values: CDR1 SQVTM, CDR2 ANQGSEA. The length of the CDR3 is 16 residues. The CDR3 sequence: CSVFQRGDSGANVLTF. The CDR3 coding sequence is TGCAGCGTGTTCCAGAGAGGGGACTCTGGGGCCAACGTCCTGACTTTC.

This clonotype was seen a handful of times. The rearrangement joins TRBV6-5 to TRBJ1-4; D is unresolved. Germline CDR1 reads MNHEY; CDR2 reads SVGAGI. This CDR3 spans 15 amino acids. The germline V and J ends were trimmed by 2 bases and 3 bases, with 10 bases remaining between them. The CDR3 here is CASSYAGSPNEKLFF. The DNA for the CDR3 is TGTGCCAGCAGTTACGCCGGCTCACCTAATGAAAAACTGTTTTTT.

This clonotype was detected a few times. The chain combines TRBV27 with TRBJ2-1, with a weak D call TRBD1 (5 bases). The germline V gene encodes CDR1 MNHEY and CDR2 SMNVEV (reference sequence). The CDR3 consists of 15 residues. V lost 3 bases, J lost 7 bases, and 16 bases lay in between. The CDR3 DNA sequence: TGTGCCAGCAGTTTCTCACTCGACAGTGTAAATGAGCAGTTCTTC. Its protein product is CASSFSLDSVNEQFF.